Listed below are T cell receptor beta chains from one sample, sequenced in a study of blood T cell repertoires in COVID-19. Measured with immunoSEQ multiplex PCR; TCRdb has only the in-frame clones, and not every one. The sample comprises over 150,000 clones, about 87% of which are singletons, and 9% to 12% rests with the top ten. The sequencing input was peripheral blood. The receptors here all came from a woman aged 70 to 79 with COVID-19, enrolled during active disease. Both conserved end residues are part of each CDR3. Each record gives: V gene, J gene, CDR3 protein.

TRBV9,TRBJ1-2,CASSYPGFDTNYGYTF
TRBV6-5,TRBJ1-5,CAGGRFAGQPQHF
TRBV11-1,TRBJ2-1,CASSPPRDSSEQFF
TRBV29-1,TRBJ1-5,CSVVTGWNQPQHF
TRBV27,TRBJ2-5,CASSFSPGTGMETQYF
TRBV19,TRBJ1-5,CASSISTGGGQPQHF
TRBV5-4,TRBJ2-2,CASSLTQNTGELFF
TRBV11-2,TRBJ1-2,CASTPRTLDYGYTF
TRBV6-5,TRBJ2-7,CARGQGVGKPQYF
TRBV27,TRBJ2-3,CASSLSPGIRPDTQYF
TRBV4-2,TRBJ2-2,CASSQVALEAGELFF
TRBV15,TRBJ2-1,CATSREGGREQFF
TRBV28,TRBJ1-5,CASSGSRGAGNQPQHF
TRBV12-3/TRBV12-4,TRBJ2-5,CASSFSRETQYF
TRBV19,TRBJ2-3,CATRGQYTDTQYF
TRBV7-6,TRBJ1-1,CASSPTNPTGNTEAFF
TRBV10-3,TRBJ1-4,CAISAPNEKLFF
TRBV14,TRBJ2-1,CASSPTSGSSYNEQFF
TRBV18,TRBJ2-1,CASSDARTSGGNEQFF
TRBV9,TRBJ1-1,CASSVGQADTEAFF
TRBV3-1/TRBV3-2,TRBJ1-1,CASSRGQDTEAFF
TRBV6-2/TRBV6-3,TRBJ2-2,CASSNRGGTGELFF
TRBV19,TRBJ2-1,CASSANRLAGNNEQFF
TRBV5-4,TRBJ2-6,CASSFGGRSSGANVLTF
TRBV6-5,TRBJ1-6,CASYKNNSPLHF
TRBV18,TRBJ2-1,CASSTVDEQFF
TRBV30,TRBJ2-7,CAWSVVGQGIYEQYF
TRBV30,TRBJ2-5,CAWSLFQETQYF
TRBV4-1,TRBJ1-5,CASSQRQALSNQPQHF
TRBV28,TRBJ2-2,CASTFSPGRAGELFF
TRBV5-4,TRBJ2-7,CASSQGQVYEQYF
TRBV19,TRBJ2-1,CASTPGQGAVEQFF
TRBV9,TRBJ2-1,CASSVVGGPYNEQFF
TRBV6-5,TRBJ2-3,CASSRDRAADTQYF
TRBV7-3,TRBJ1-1,CASSLGAMGQGIPNTEAFF
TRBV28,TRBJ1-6,CASSLSTQTSSYNSPLHF
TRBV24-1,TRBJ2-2,CATSDTTSANTGELFF
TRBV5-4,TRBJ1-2,CASSLAGQPYGYTF
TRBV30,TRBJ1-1,CAWSVGGTEAFF
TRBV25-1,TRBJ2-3,CASSRTGLSADTQYF
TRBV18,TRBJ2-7,CASSPKGQGARSYEQYF
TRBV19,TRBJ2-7,CASSTAGGISYEQYF
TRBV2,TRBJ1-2,CASGQGRGYTF
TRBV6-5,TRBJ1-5,CASRISYQPQHF
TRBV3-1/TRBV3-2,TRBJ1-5,CASSLAGNQPQHF
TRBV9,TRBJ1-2,CASSVALEGNYGYTF
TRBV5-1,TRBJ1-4,CASSLSGSLNEKLFF
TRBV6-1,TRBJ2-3,CASSEAGGQGADTQYF
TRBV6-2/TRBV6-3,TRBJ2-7,CASSRASGGEQYF
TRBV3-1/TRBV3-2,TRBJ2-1,CASSPGPLVNEQFF
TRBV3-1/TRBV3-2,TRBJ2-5,CASSQETSGETQYF
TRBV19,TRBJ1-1,CASSKGTGREAFF
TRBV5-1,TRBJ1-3,CASSLEGTGPSGNTIYF
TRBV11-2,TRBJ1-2,CASSHGTGRNYGYTF
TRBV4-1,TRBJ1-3,CASSQDQGRNTIYF
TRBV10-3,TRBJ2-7,CAIGGDLGEQYF
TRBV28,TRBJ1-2,CATTNRQGPYGYTF